The sample holds many counts of the clone carrying this T cell receptor (beta chain). The sample contains more than one DNA sequence encoding this CDR3. The data were taken from a study of blood T cell repertoires in COVID-19. Study-level background: The United States, Italy and Spain were the sources of the acute and convalescent COVID-19 samples. Sources were T cells, B-cell-depleted T cells, or PBMCs; the material itself was cDNA or gDNA.

Seattle's cohort entered during active infection and was followed longitudinally. The table came from immunoSEQ multiplex PCR; TCRdb's copy has only in-frame clones and leaves some out. Here the sample spans about 290,000 clones, 89% being singletons. The TCR sequence derives from a woman aged 25 to 39 with COVID-19, enrolled during active disease. Sequences were obtained from peripheral blood.

The CDR3 sequence: CASSLMGQPNTEAFF. CDR3 sequence (DNA): TGTGCCAGCAGCTTGATGGGACAGCCGAACACTGAAGCTTTCTTT. The V and J genes are TRBV5-6 and TRBJ1-1; 7 bases are shared with TRBD1. The CDR3 extends over 15 amino acids. The germline gives CDR1 SGHDT, CDR2 YYEEEE. V gave up 1 base and J gave up 1 base; unmatched junction bases: 4.